This TCR beta chain was sequenced in a study of T cell clonality in common variable immunodeficiency. Study-wide points: CVID subjects shared fewer TCRbeta clones than healthy controls did. Reportedly, TCR beta sequences from common variable immunodeficiency showed fewer deletions and N-nucleotide insertions.

The CDR3 is 12 amino acids. In germline, CDR1 is GTSNPN, CDR2 SVGIG (reference sequence). The ends were cut back, 2 bases at V and 6 bases at J, with 11 bases in the middle. CVID meant reduced serum IgG, IgA and/or IgM plus specific antibody deficiency. The sample holds a few counts of this clone. Its target is unknown. The read comes to an end 3 residues before the CDR3 does, leaving the germline J gene to fill in the end. Control and CVID samples contributed equal amounts of genomic DNA. Profiling relied on immunoSEQ multiplex PCR, and the TCRdb table lists in-frame clones only, not all of them. There are about 9,200 clones in the sample, none observed a single time.

This TCR came from a human donor with common variable immunodeficiency. Sequenced material: peripheral blood mononuclear cells. The chain joins TRBV30 to TRBJ2-7; D remains ambiguous. CDR3 region: CAWSSPGSEQYF. The covered CDR3 bases are TGTGCCTGGAGTTCCCCTGGCTCCGAG.